A selection of T cell receptor beta chains follows, all from one sample in a study of shared clonotypes between healthy human individuals. Sequencing was performed with immunoSEQ multiplex PCR; in TCRdb, only in-frame clones are kept and a portion is missing. Here the sample spans about 490,000 clones, less than 80% being singletons. Material: PBMCs. Receptors were obtained from a woman between 40 and 50 years old in good health. Some clones in this sample may be carry-over from other donors' samples. Both conserved end residues are part of each CDR3. The D gene is left open where the match is weak. Clone size is shown for a subset of rows, as once, few, many or a class of expanded clone.

clone size	D gene	V gene	J gene	CDR3 protein	CDR3 DNA
NA	NA	TRBV7-6	TRBJ2-7	CASTHLQWFFEQYF	TGTGCCAGCACCCACCTCCAATGGTTCTTCGAGCAGTACTTC
few	TRBD1	TRBV7-9	TRBJ1-5	CASSLGTGARSNQPQHF	TGTGCCAGCAGCTTAGGGACAGGGGCTAGGAGCAATCAGCCCCAGCATTTT
NA	NA	TRBV21-1	TRBJ2-7	CASSKTRDRGFSGTGSSYEQYF	TGTGCCAGCAGCAAAACTAGGGACAGGGGTTTTAGCGGGACGGGGAGCTCCTACGAGCAGTACTTC
NA	TRBD1	TRBV9	TRBJ2-3	CASRDRTTDTQYF	TGTGCCAGCCGGGACAGGACCACAGATACGCAGTATTTT
NA	NA	TRBV27	TRBJ2-1	CASSSSGSYNEQFF	TGTGCCAGCAGTTCCTCCGGCTCCTACAATGAGCAGTTCTTC
NA	TRBD1	TRBV18	TRBJ2-1	CASSPRGQDLYLDEQFF	TGTGCCAGCTCACCCCGAGGACAGGACCTCTATTTGGATGAGCAGTTCTTC
NA	NA	TRBV5-6	TRBJ1-2	CASSTGQNAYGYTF	TGTGCCAGCAGCACTGGACAGAACGCCTATGGCTACACCTTC
NA	TRBD1	TRBV5-1	TRBJ1-1	CASSSPQGAGTEAFF	TGCGCCAGCAGCTCGCCTCAGGGGGCAGGAACTGAAGCTTTCTTT
NA	NA	TRBV9	TRBJ1-1	CASSKTTGVDTEAFF	TGTGCCAGCAGCAAAACGACAGGAGTGGACACTGAAGCTTTCTTT
NA	TRBD1	TRBV15	TRBJ1-4	CATSRDDRGSGRAF	TGTGCCACCAGCAGAGACGACAGGGGAAGTGGTCGGGCTTTT
few	TRBD1	TRBV20-1	TRBJ1-2	CSVPTGGHTF	TGCAGTGTTCCCACAGGGGGCCACACCTTC
NA	NA	TRBV15	TRBJ1-6	CATSRGLPGQAGSPLHF	TGTGCCACCAGCAGAGGTTTACCGGGCCAGGCGGGTTCACCCCTCCACTTT
once	NA	TRBV5-1	TRBJ2-1	CASSLAAGSGIWSSYNEQFF	TGCGCCAGCAGCTTGGCCGCAGGGTCGGGTATTTGGAGCTCCTACAATGAGCAGTTCTTC
NA	NA	TRBV15	TRBJ2-7	CATSRTGTGHEQYF	TGTGCCACCAGCAGAACCGGGACGGGCCACGAGCAGTACTTC
NA	TRBD1	TRBV7-3	TRBJ2-1	CASSFSPGGEQFF	TGTGCCAGCAGCTTCTCCCCAGGGGGAGAGCAGTTCTTC
NA	NA	TRBV30	TRBJ2-5	CAWSRGQGRQETQYF	TGTGCCTGGAGTCGAGGTCAGGGGAGGCAAGAGACCCAGTACTTC
NA	TRBD2	TRBV6-1	TRBJ2-3	CASTGTSPTDTQYF	TGTGCCAGCACTGGGACTAGTCCCACAGATACGCAGTATTTT
NA	NA	TRBV5-1	TRBJ1-1	CASSLEIVSENTEAFF	TGCGCCAGCAGCTTGGAGATTGTGTCCGAGAACACTGAAGCTTTCTTT
NA	NA	TRBV6-6	TRBJ2-7	CASSRSFEQYF	TGTGCCAGCAGTAGGAGCTTCGAGCAGTACTTC
NA	NA	TRBV6-1	TRBJ2-7	CASSPLADTSYEQYF	TGTGCCAGCAGTCCCTTAGCGGATACCTCCTACGAGCAGTACTTC
NA	NA	TRBV6-5	TRBJ1-5	CASSDSGGWNQPQHF	TGTGCCAGCAGCGACTCTGGGGGGTGGAATCAGCCCCAGCATTTT
NA	TRBD2	TRBV7-2	TRBJ2-3	CASSLGGREPDTQYF	TGTGCCAGCAGCTTAGGAGGGAGGGAACCAGATACGCAGTATTTT
NA	NA	TRBV28	TRBJ2-7	CASSRLAIYEQYF	TGTGCCAGCAGTCGGCTAGCAATCTACGAGCAGTACTTC
few	NA	TRBV5-4	TRBJ2-5	CASSLNGRGSLKETQYF	TGTGCCAGCAGCTTGAACGGCAGGGGAAGCCTTAAAGAGACCCAGTACTTC
NA	NA	TRBV5-1	TRBJ1-4	CASSWVGLNEKLFF	TGCGCCAGCAGCTGGGTTGGTCTTAATGAAAAACTGTTTTTT
NA	NA	TRBV2	TRBJ2-7	CASSENRDREQYF	TGTGCCAGCAGTGAAAACAGGGATCGCGAGCAGTACTTC
NA	NA	TRBV7-8	TRBJ1-1	CASSLGLGTVGKGNTEAFF	TGTGCCAGCAGCTTAGGGCTCGGGACCGTCGGTAAGGGGAACACTGAAGCTTTCTTT
NA	NA	TRBV28	TRBJ2-5	CASTTMNEETQYF	TGTGCCAGCACCACAATGAACGAAGAGACCCAGTACTTC
NA	NA	TRBV7-3	TRBJ2-2	CASSLNANTGELFF	TGTGCCAGCAGCTTAAATGCGAACACCGGGGAGCTGTTTTTT
once	TRBD1	TRBV11-2	TRBJ1-2	CASSQGAYGYTF	TGTGCCAGCAGCCAGGGGGCCTATGGCTACACCTTC
few	TRBD1	TRBV5-1	TRBJ2-2	CASSLDLRGPTNTGELFF	TGCGCCAGCAGCCTTGACCTCAGGGGGCCAACGAACACCGGGGAGCTGTTTTTT
NA	NA	TRBV18	TRBJ1-4	CASSPGDGLPNEKLFF	TGTGCCAGCTCACCGGGGGACGGACTCCCTAATGAAAAACTGTTTTTT
NA	TRBD2	TRBV2	TRBJ2-7	CASSGRGGRETYEQYF	TGTGCCAGCAGTGGCCGGGGCGGGAGAGAGACCTACGAGCAGTACTTC
once	NA	TRBV25-1	TRBJ1-4	CASSEIAGGEKLFF	TGTGCCAGCAGTGAAATAGCCGGTGGTGAAAAACTGTTTTTT
few	NA	TRBV2	TRBJ2-1	CASSVALASYNEQFF	TGTGCCAGCAGTGTGGCTTTAGCGTCCTACAATGAGCAGTTCTTC
few	NA	TRBV19	TRBJ2-1	CASSISGASGNNEQFF	TGTGCCAGTAGTATATCGGGGGCTAGCGGCAACAATGAGCAGTTCTTC
NA	TRBD2	TRBV30	TRBJ2-7	CAWSMRELREQYF	TGTGCCTGGAGTATGCGGGAGCTTCGCGAGCAGTACTTC
NA	TRBD2	TRBV29-1	TRBJ2-1	CSVVGTSGSASYNEQFF	TGCAGCGTCGTGGGGACTAGCGGGAGCGCCTCCTACAATGAGCAGTTCTTC
once	TRBD1	TRBV6-6	TRBJ2-1	CASTNRGNEQFF	TGTGCCAGCACGAACAGGGGCAATGAGCAGTTCTTC
few	NA	TRBV6-4	TRBJ1-4	CATSEGNLNEKLFF	TGTGCCACCTCAGAAGGCAACTTAAATGAAAAACTGTTTTTT
NA	TRBD2	TRBV5-5	TRBJ2-5	CASSRTSGETQYF	TGTGCCAGCAGCCGGACTAGCGGGGAGACCCAGTACTTC
NA	NA	TRBV7-2	TRBJ2-5	CASSAIRGGQETQYF	TGTGCCAGCAGCGCAATCCGTGGGGGCCAAGAGACCCAGTACTTC
NA	NA	TRBV7-9	TRBJ1-1	CASSLMAGTEAFF	TGTGCCAGCAGCTTAATGGCTGGCACTGAAGCTTTCTTT
NA	TRBD2	TRBV15	TRBJ2-1	CATSRDRGDFGYNEQFF	TGTGCCACCAGCAGAGATCGGGGGGACTTTGGGTACAATGAGCAGTTCTTC